This T cell receptor (beta chain) was retrieved from a study of OX40 agonist ivuxolimab in advanced cancers. About the full investigation: Ivuxolimab, which targeted the costimulatory receptor OX40 (CD134), was an agonistic, fully human IgG2 monoclonal antibody. Of the approximately 53 patients in dose escalation, 19 had hepatocellular carcinoma, about 15 had melanoma, 9 had renal cell carcinoma and 9 had head and neck cancer. The paper covers the monotherapy dose-escalation part of the phase I ivuxolimab trial, which included N of about 56 patients. Intravenous ivuxolimab was administered to patients every 2 weeks at six dose levels: 0.01, 0.1, 0.3, 1.5, 3 and 10 mg/kg. Partial responses occurred in three dose-escalation patients: two with cutaneous melanoma and one with hepatocellular carcinoma. Prior anti-PD-1, anti-PD-L1 or anti-CTLA-4 therapy was permitted, and about two fifths of dose-escalation patients had received checkpoint inhibitors. Peripheral TCRbeta sequencing was intended to test whether TCR sequence diversity was altered and clonal T-cell expansion was caused by ivuxolimab. In the dose-escalation cohort, around four fifths of patients were male, and the mean age was 60 years with a range of roughly 20 to 85. Broad study findings and their caveats: Clonal expansion of both CD4+ and CD8+ blood T cells was observed from baseline to week 6 at doses 0.1 to 3.0 mg/kg. Which antigens the clonally expanded peripheral T cells were specific for was not determined. After ivuxolimab, CD8+ T cells had more expanded clones than CD4+ T cells on average. Low levels of normalized T-cell clonal expansion were also seen in some patients who did not respond. In the 0.1-3.0 mg/kg groups, partial responders were among the patients with the lowest normalized peripheral clonal expansion, particularly in CD8+ T cells.

Patients with a history of autoimmune disease or receiving systemic immunosuppression were excluded from the trial. In every dose cohort, peripheral blood was drawn for TCR sequencing at baseline, cycle 4 day 1, and cycle 7 day 1. Samples were obtained from an open-label, multicenter, first-in-human phase I dose-escalation trial of ivuxolimab. Adults with locally advanced or metastatic head and neck squamous cell, hepatocellular, melanoma or renal cell carcinoma were enrolled in the trial. CD4+ and CD8+ T cells were sorted separately from peripheral blood before TCR sequencing. Genomic DNA was isolated from the sorted cells so that the TCRbeta CDR3 region could be sequenced. The immunoSEQ Assay was used to sequence the TCRbeta CDR3 regions. TCRdb holds this immuneACCESS table with in-frame rearrangements only. Some clones are missing; in checked studies, unresolved V genes explain under half, and the rest has no known cause. In this sample the table shows about 86,000 clones, about 90% of which occur a single time. The ten top clones hold more than 8.5% of the sample.

The CDR3 has 12 amino acids, counting the end cysteine and phenylalanine. Only the CDR3 portion is preserved as DNA: 36 bases, with reading frame beginning at the first base. CDR1 and CDR2, per the germline V gene (reference sequence), are SEHNR and FQNEAQ. Trimming at the junction amounts to 5 bases on V and 10 bases on J, and the germline ends lie 14 bases apart. Concerning this clone itself: Which antigen it targets is not known. The sample holds no much larger clone one base away, and base qualities are not on file.

This sequence uses TRBV7-9 and TRBJ1-1, with the D gene call left open. This sample comprised CD4+ or CD8+ T cells sorted from blood, obtained in a trial of the OX40 agonist ivuxolimab. The TCR was taken from an adult with an advanced solid tumor such as melanoma, head and neck, liver or kidney cancer. The CDR3 reads as follows: CASSKEGIGAFF. In nucleotide form, the sequence is TGTGCCAGCAGCAAGGAAGGGATAGGAGCTTTCTTT.